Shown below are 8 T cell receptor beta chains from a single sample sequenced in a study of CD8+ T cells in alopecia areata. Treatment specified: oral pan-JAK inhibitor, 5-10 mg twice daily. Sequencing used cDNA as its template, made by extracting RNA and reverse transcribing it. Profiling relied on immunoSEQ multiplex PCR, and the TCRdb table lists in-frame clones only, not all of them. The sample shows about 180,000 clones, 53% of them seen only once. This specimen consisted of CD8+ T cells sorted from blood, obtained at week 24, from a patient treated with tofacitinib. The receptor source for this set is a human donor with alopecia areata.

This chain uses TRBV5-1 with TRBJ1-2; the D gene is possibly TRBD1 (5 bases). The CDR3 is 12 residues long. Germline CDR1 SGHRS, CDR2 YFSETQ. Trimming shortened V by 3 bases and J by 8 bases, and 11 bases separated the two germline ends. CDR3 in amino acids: CASSSEGRGYTF. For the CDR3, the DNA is TGCGCCAGCAGCTCAGAGGGGCGCGGCTACACCTTC.

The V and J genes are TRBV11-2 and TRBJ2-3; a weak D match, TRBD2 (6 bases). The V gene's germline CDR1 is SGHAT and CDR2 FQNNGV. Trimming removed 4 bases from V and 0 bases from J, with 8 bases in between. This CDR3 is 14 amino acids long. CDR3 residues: CASSYRGSTDTQYF. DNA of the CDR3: TGTGCCAGCAGCTACCGGGGGAGCACAGATACGCAGTATTTT.

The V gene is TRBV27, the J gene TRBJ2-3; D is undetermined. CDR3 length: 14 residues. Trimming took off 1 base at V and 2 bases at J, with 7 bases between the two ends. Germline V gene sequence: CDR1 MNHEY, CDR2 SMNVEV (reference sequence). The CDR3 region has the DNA TGTGCCAGCAGTTTATACGACCCCACAGATACGCAGTATTTT. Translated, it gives CASSLYDPTDTQYF.

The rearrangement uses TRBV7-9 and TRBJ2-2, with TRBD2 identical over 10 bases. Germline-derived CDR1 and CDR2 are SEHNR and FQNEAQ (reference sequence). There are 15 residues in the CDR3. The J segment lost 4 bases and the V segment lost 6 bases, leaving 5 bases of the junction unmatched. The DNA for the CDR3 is TGTGCCAGCAGGTTACTAGCGGGGTCCACCGGGGAGCTGTTTTTT. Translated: CASRLLAGSTGELFF.

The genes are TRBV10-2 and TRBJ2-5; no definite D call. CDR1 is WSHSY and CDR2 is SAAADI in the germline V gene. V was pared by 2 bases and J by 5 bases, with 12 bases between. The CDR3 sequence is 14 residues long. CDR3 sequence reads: CASSERAGRETQYF. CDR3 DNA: TGCGCCAGCAGTGAGCGGGCCGGAAGGGAGACCCAGTACTTC.

CDR3 bases: TGTGCCAGCAGCCCGGACTGGGACACTGAAGCTTTCTTT. It encodes CASSPDWDTEAFF. The chain joins TRBV7-9 to TRBJ1-1; D is unclear. V lost 5 bases and J 3 bases, leaving 10 bases between the germline ends. The germline CDR1 and CDR2 sequences are SEHNR and FQNEAQ (reference sequence). The CDR3 is 13 amino acids.

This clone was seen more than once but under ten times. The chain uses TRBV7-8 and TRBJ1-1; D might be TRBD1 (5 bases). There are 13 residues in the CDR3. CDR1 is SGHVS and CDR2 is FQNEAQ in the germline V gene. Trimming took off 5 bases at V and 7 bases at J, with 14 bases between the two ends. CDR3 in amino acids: CASSAEGDDEAFF. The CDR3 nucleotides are TGTGCCAGCAGCGCCGAAGGGGATGATGAAGCTTTCTTT.

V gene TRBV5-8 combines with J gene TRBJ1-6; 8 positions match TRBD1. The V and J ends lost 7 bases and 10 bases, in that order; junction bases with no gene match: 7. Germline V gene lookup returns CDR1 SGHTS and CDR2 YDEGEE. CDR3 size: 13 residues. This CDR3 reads CASRRQGNSPLHF. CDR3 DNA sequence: TGTGCCAGCCGTCGACAGGGGAACTCACCCCTCCACTTT. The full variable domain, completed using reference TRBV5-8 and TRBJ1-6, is EAGVTQSPTHLIKTRGQQATLRCSPISGHTSVYWYQQALGLGLQFLLWYDEGEERNRGNFPPRFSGRQFPNYSSELNVNALELEDSALYLCASRRQGNSPLHFGNGTRLTVT.